A selection of T cell receptor beta chains follows, all from one sample in a study of blood T cell repertoires in COVID-19. Produced via immunoSEQ multiplex PCR; TCRdb's table is partial and in-frame only. The repertoire consists of about 250,000 clones, with roughly 84% occurring once and the leading ten covering less than 2%. Material: peripheral blood. These receptors all come from a middle-aged woman who had recovered from COVID-19. CDR3s leave out the opening cysteine and the closing phenylalanine or tryptophan.

TRBV12-3/TRBV12-4	TRBJ1-1	ASSRGTEAF
TRBV5-1	TRBJ2-3	ASSGYTGSSTDTQY
TRBV6-5	TRBJ1-3	ASGTTSGNTIY
TRBV3-1/TRBV3-2	TRBJ1-5	ASSPPGGGDQPQH
TRBV2	TRBJ2-7	ASSTGTAASYEQY
TRBV27	TRBJ1-2	ASSLSREVGYT
TRBV18	TRBJ2-3	ASQTQRGRDTQY
TRBV29-1	TRBJ2-7	SVEEWRGREQY
TRBV6-5	TRBJ2-7	ASSAGYEQY
TRBV3-1/TRBV3-2	TRBJ2-3	ASSQPRARGITDTQY
TRBV2	TRBJ2-1	ASALEGRADNEQF
TRBV9	TRBJ1-1	ASSVTGGAGTEAF
TRBV30	TRBJ2-7	AFDRGDYEQY
TRBV5-4	TRBJ1-2	ASSLSAADGYT
TRBV19	TRBJ2-1	ASETSGAYKQF
TRBV30	TRBJ2-7	AWSVSGGSYEQY
TRBV29-1	TRBJ2-7	SANAQGYEQY
TRBV14	TRBJ2-5	ASSQNKGFRETQY
TRBV7-8	TRBJ2-1	ASSLTSGGPGKQF
TRBV5-1	TRBJ2-2	ASSWDRGGTGELF
TRBV5-1	TRBJ2-1	ASSLAGGTSVGNEQF
TRBV6-5	TRBJ1-2	ASSSSTGMDYGYT
TRBV6-4	TRBJ2-2	ASSPEASIGELF
TRBV6-2/TRBV6-3	TRBJ2-5	ASSYSRTSRETQY
TRBV6-1	TRBJ1-2	ASSEFEGFSGYT
TRBV5-4	TRBJ1-3	ASSFFRGGTGNTIY
TRBV11-3	TRBJ2-7	ASSPLAAYEQY
TRBV20-1	TRBJ2-5	SARSPETQY
TRBV16	TRBJ2-6	ASQRVLSGANVLT
TRBV27	TRBJ1-6	ASTPGGPNSPLH
TRBV18	TRBJ2-2	ASSRDTGELF
TRBV7-2	TRBJ2-7	ASSSGLAPYEQY
TRBV24-1	TRBJ1-2	ATSAFDRSPYGYT
TRBV7-9	TRBJ1-1	ASSLVGRTGLRTEAF
TRBV3-1/TRBV3-2	TRBJ2-1	ASTGTSAVGSYNEQF
TRBV9	TRBJ2-3	ASSAGATGVPDTQY
TRBV3-1/TRBV3-2	TRBJ1-4	ASSQQGANEKLF
TRBV5-4	TRBJ2-7	ASSGRQGISYEQY
TRBV11-2	TRBJ1-1	ASSIEVAAEAF
TRBV28	TRBJ2-4	ASASGGSTNIQY
TRBV5-1	TRBJ1-1	ASSFESAEAF
TRBV5-1	TRBJ2-2	ASSYIGGREGELF
TRBV6-6	TRBJ2-1	ASSPLRDRGFGSYNEQF
TRBV5-4	TRBJ2-6	ASSAMRQGLLSGANVLT
TRBV11-3	TRBJ2-7	ASSDLASYEQY
TRBV2	TRBJ1-4	ASRGQWGNEKLF
TRBV12-3/TRBV12-4	TRBJ1-2	ASSFGTNGYT
TRBV6-5	TRBJ1-1	ASSLSGNTEAF
TRBV4-1	TRBJ1-4	ASSQGTQSNEKLF
TRBV4-1	TRBJ2-7	ASSQVPLGYYEQY